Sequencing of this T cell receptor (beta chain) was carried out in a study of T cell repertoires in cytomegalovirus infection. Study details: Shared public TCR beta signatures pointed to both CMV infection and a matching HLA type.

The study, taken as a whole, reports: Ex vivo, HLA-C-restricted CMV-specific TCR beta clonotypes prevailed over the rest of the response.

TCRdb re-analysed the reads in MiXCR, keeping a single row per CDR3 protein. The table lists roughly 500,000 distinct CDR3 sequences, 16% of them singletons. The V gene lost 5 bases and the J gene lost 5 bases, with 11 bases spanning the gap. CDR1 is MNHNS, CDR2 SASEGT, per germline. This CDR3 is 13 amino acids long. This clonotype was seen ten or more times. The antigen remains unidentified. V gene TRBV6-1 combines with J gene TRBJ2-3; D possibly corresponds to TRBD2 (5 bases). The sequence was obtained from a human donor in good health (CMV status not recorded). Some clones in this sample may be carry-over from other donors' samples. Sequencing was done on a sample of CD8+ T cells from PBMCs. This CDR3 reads CASSNLGVDTQYF. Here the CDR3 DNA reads TGTGCCAGCAGTAACCTGGGAGTAGATACGCAGTATTTT.